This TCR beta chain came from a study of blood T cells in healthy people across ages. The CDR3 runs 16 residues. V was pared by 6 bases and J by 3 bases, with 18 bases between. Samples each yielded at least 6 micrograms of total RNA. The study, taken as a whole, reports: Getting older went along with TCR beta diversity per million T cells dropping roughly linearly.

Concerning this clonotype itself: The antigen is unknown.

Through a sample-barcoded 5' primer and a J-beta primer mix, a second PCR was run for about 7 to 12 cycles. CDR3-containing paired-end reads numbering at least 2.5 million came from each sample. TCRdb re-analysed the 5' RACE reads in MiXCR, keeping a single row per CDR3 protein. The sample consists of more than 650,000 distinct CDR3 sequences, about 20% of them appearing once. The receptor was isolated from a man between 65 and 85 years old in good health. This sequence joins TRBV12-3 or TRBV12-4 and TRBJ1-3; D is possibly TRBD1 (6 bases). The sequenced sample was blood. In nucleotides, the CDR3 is TGTGCCAGCAGCTCGGAAGGACAGAGCTTTGGAAACACCATATATTTT. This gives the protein CASSSEGQSFGNTIYF.